This T cell receptor beta chain was observed in a study of early stage breast cancer tumors. Trimming cost V 6 bases and J 6 bases; bases outside gene matches: 7. Germline assignment: CDR1 MNHNY and CDR2 SVGAGI (reference sequence). This CDR3 is built from 14 residues. TCRdb keeps only in-frame clones here, not all; method: immunoSEQ multiplex PCR. The data show tens of thousands of clones, about 93% seen once. The sequenced sample was blood. The V and J genes are TRBV6-6 and TRBJ1-4; 7 positions agree with TRBD1. This clonotype was sampled from a person between 65 and 79 years old with breast cancer. The CDR3 sequence is CASSRQGPYEKLFF. As DNA, the CDR3 is TGTGCCAGCAGCCGACAGGGCCCTTATGAAAAACTGTTTTTT.